These 27 T cell receptor beta chains originate from one sample sequenced in a study of long-term antiretroviral therapy in people with HIV. The assay used was immunoSEQ (version v3.0), run at survey level. Only in-frame clones appear in the TCRdb table, and some are missing; sequencing was by immunoSEQ multiplex PCR. Of about 25,000 clones listed, approximately 73% are singletons. The sample consisted of unsorted PBMCs, taken 0.5 years after starting antiretroviral therapy. The source is a woman in her 40s with HIV.

This clone occurred a few times. This chain links TRBV10-3 with TRBJ2-1; no clear D. Germline CDR1 reads ENHRY; CDR2 reads SYGVKD. The CDR3 totals 10 residues. V gave up 11 bases and J gave up 6 bases, with 8 bases separating them. CDR3 sequence reads: CAAGSNEQFF. Written as DNA, the CDR3 is TGTGCCGCAGGATCCAATGAGCAGTTCTTC.

This sequence joins TRBV4-1 and TRBJ2-3; D ambiguous. V lost 2 bases and J 5 bases, leaving 11 bases between the germline ends. The CDR3 length is 14 residues. CDR1 is MGHRA and CDR2 is YSYEKL in the germline V gene. This CDR3 reads CASSQLLKRDTQYF. The CDR3 region has the DNA TGCGCCAGCAGCCAACTTCTTAAGAGAGATACGCAGTATTTT.

The genes are TRBV19 and TRBJ1-5; 9 bases agree with TRBD1. Germline lookup yields CDR1 LNHDA and CDR2 SQIVND (reference sequence). V trimming: 4 bases; J trimming: 5 bases; junction bases outside the gene matches: 6. The CDR3 runs 15 residues. In DNA form, the CDR3 reads TGTGCCAGTAGTAAACCGGGACAGGGAGATCAGCCCCAGCATTTT. It yields the protein CASSKPGQGDQPQHF.

This clone occurred a few times. The chain couples TRBV18 to TRBJ1-6, with a weak D call TRBD1 (5 bases). This CDR3 region has 15 residues. CDR1 is KGHSH and CDR2 is LQKENI in the germline V gene. Trimming shortened V by 2 bases and J by 5 bases, and 10 bases separated the two germline ends. Here the CDR3 reads CASSPVGTHNSPLHF. CDR3 sequence (DNA): TGTGCCAGCTCACCAGTCGGGACCCATAATTCACCCCTCCACTTT.

This chain connects TRBV5-1 to TRBJ2-3; D is perhaps TRBD1 (5 bases). Trimming took off 7 bases at V and 6 bases at J, with 15 bases between the two ends. CDR3 size: 13 residues. Germline CDR1 and CDR2: SGHRS and YFSETQ. The CDR3 coding sequence is TGCGCCAGCGGTACACACGCAGGGGATACGCAGTATTTT. Translating gives CASGTHAGDTQYF.

The V gene is TRBV5-6, the J gene TRBJ2-7, with 10 bases that match TRBD1. This CDR3 comprises 16 residues. The ends lost 3 bases at V and 4 bases at J; junction bases unmatched: 10. The germline CDR1 and CDR2 sequences are SGHDT and YYEEEE. CDR3 sequence: CASSWGTGTGAYEQYF. CDR3 in DNA: TGTGCCAGCAGCTGGGGAACCGGGACAGGGGCATACGAGCAGTACTTC.

The genes are TRBV18 and TRBJ2-3; the match to TRBD2 covers 7 bases. Germline lookup yields CDR1 KGHSH and CDR2 LQKENI. V gave up 6 bases and J gave up 1 base; unmatched junction bases: 7. The CDR3 spans 15 residues. CDR3 protein: CASSPGTSGTDTQYF. The CDR3 region has the DNA TGTGCCAGCTCCCCTGGCACTAGCGGCACAGATACGCAGTATTTT.

The V and J genes are TRBV29-1 and TRBJ2-7; TRBD1 might be the D (5 bases). Looked up from germline, CDR1 is SQVTM and CDR2 is ANQGSEA. This CDR3 spans 12 amino acids. Trimming removed 5 bases at V and 2 bases at J, with 10 bases between. The DNA for the CDR3 is TGCAGCGTTCAGGGCCTGACCTACGAGCAGTACTTC. Translation: CSVQGLTYEQYF.

The chain recombines TRBV4-1 with TRBJ2-3; 11 nucleotides match TRBD2. The CDR3 extends over 17 amino acids. The trim removed 2 bases at V and 2 bases at J, leaving 6 bases unmatched. Germline CDR1 reads MGHRA; CDR2 reads YSYEKL. The CDR3 DNA reads TGCGCCAGCAGCCAATCTCAACTAGCGGGGGTCACAGATACGCAGTATTTT. This sequence encodes CASSQSQLAGVTDTQYF.

The gene calls are TRBV25-1 and TRBJ2-7; the D gene is possibly TRBD1 (5 bases). The CDR3 extends over 15 amino acids. Germline V gene sequence: CDR1 MGHDK, CDR2 SYGVNS. V lost 3 bases, J lost 0 bases, and 12 bases lay in between. Here the CDR3 reads CASSEGGAISYEQYF. The CDR3 DNA sequence: TGTGCCAGCAGTGAGGGTGGGGCCATCTCCTACGAGCAGTACTTC.

In this sample, this clone turned up a few times. J is TRBJ2-2 and V is TRBV6-4; 7 positions match TRBD1. The CDR3 has 15 amino acids. V gave up 6 bases and J gave up 6 bases; unmatched junction bases: 10. Germline CDR1 MRHNA, CDR2 SNTAGT. The DNA of the CDR3 is TGTGCCAGCAGCCCAGACAGGGCGTCGGCCGGGGAGCTGTTTTTT. Protein sequence: CASSPDRASAGELFF.

This sequence joins TRBV27 and TRBJ1-6; D call uncertain. CDR3 size: 12 residues. Looked up from germline, CDR1 is MNHEY and CDR2 is SMNVEV (reference sequence). V was trimmed by 5 bases and J by 6 bases, leaving 5 bases between them. CDR3 amino acids: CASSLVNSPLHF. Here the CDR3 DNA reads TGTGCCAGCAGTCTAGTTAATTCACCCCTCCACTTT.

The V gene is TRBV21-1, the J gene TRBJ2-7. TRBV21-1 is termed a pseudogene. CDR3 size: 14 residues. The CDR3 bases are TGTGCCAGCGGAAACCCGGGACGGCTCTACGAGCAGTACTTC. Protein product: CASGNPGRLYEQYF.

The rearrangement links TRBV10-3 to TRBJ1-4; D is ambiguous. The CDR3 length is 12 residues. Germline V lookup: CDR1 ENHRY, CDR2 SYGVKD. Trimming pared 2 bases from V and 8 bases from J, leaving 6 bases between. The CDR3 region is CAISERGEKLFF. The CDR3 bases are TGTGCCATCAGTGAGCGCGGGGAAAAACTGTTTTTT.

The chain carries TRBV18 and TRBJ2-3; D not resolved. V lost 3 bases to trimming and J lost 3 bases, with 7 bases between them. CDR1 and CDR2 (germline): KGHSH, LQKENI. The CDR3 extends over 13 amino acids. CDR3 DNA sequence: TGTGCCAGCTCACCTGTGGGTACAGATACGCAGTATTTT. Amino acids: CASSPVGTDTQYF.

This sequence joins TRBV5-1 and TRBJ1-6, with a tentative D call TRBD1 (5 bases). CDR3 length: 15 residues. Trimming removed 4 bases at V and 12 bases at J, with 20 bases between. Germline V gene data show CDR1 as SGHRS and CDR2 as YFSETQ. The CDR3 region is CASSTRDPDVEPLHF. CDR3 nucleotide sequence: TGCGCCAGCAGCACCCGGGACCCCGACGTTGAACCCCTCCACTTT. The full variable domain, its missing parts supplied by reference TRBV5-1 and TRBJ1-6, is KAGVTQTPRYLIKTRGQQVTLSCSPISGHRSVSWYQQTPGQGLQFLFEYFSETQRNKGNFPGRFSGRQFSNSRSEMNVSTLELGDSALYLCASSTRDPDVEPLHFGNGTRLTVT.

The chain is built from TRBV25-1 and TRBJ1-6, with D perhaps matching TRBD1 (6 bases). Trimming removed 5 bases at V and 7 bases at J, with 9 bases between. CDR1 and CDR2 (germline): MGHDK, SYGVNS. The CDR3 runs to 13 residues. The CDR3 DNA is TGTGCCAGCAGTCCCCAGGGGAATTCACCCCTCCACTTT. Translating gives CASSPQGNSPLHF.

This clone was seen a few times. CDR3 region: CASRDSLAKNIQYF. The DNA of the CDR3 is TGTGCCAGCAGGGACAGCCTAGCCAAAAACATTCAGTACTTC. The chain uses TRBV6-1 and TRBJ2-4; perhaps TRBD1 as D (6 bases). The CDR3 sequence is 14 residues long. The V end was cut by 6 bases, the J end by 0 bases, with 9 bases between. Germline CDR1 is MNHNS and CDR2 is SASEGT.

The rearrangement links TRBV15 to TRBJ1-2; 10 nucleotides align to TRBD1. Per the germline V gene, CDR1 is LNHNV and CDR2 is YYDKDF (reference sequence). Trimming cost V 3 bases and J 9 bases; bases outside gene matches: 10. The CDR3 is 15 residues long. The CDR3 DNA sequence: TGTGCCACCAGCAGTGAACCGGGACAGGGGTTCAGCTACACCTTC. Amino acids: CATSSEPGQGFSYTF.

The V and J genes are TRBV6-7 and TRBJ1-2; TRBD1 matches 8 bases. TRBV6-7 is filed as an ORF, its function uncertain. After removal of 6 bases from V and 6 bases from J, the junction contained 12 bases not matched to a gene. The CDR3 has 15 residues. The CDR3 region is CASRAWGQAGDGYTF. DNA of the CDR3: TGTGCCAGCAGAGCGTGGGGACAGGCGGGAGATGGCTACACCTTC.

The chain employs TRBV27 and TRBJ2-3; 12 bases match TRBD2. This CDR3 comprises 16 residues. Unmatched junction bases numbered 4, after V lost 5 bases and J lost 1 base. Germline values: CDR1 MNHEY, CDR2 SMNVEV (reference sequence). The CDR3 is CASSIRLAGGTDTQYF. The CDR3 DNA reads TGTGCCAGCAGTATTAGACTAGCGGGGGGCACAGATACGCAGTATTTT.

This chain uses TRBV29-1 with TRBJ2-5, with 9 positions matching TRBD2. In germline, CDR1 is SQVTM, CDR2 ANQGSEA. The CDR3 length is 15 residues. The V segment lost 4 bases and the J segment 5 bases; nucleotides outside the gene matches: 11. CDR3 nucleotides: TGCAGCGTTGGCTTAGCGGGGGCCCGAGGGGAGACCCAGTACTTC. Amino acid sequence: CSVGLAGARGETQYF.

The chain is built from TRBV11-2 and TRBJ2-6; no clear D. V dropped 3 bases and J dropped 4 bases, with 10 bases sitting between them. The germline V gene has CDR1 SGHAT and CDR2 FQNNGV. The CDR3 runs 15 residues. The CDR3 here is CASSFEVSGANVLTF. CDR3 sequence (DNA): TGTGCCAGCAGCTTCGAGGTGTCCGGGGCCAACGTCCTGACTTTC.

This clone was seen a few times. The rearrangement uses TRBV7-2 and TRBJ2-7; no firm D call. The CDR3 loop spans 13 amino acids. Germline lookup yields CDR1 SGHTA and CDR2 FQGNSA. V shed 4 bases and J shed 2 bases, with 9 bases lying between them. In DNA, the CDR3 is TGTGCCAGCAGCTCCCGAACAGCCTACGAGCAGTACTTC. This codes for CASSSRTAYEQYF.

The V call is TRBV29-1, the J call TRBJ2-7; 12 bases are shared with TRBD1. J gave up 7 bases and V 4 bases, and 8 bases lay outside the gene matches. There are 14 residues in the CDR3. Germline lookup yields CDR1 SQVTM and CDR2 ANQGSEA. CDR3 loop: CSVVSGTGGVEQYF. The CDR3 DNA is TGCAGCGTTGTTTCCGGGACAGGGGGCGTAGAGCAGTACTTC.

The rearrangement uses TRBV5-5 and TRBJ1-3, with D possibly being TRBD1 (5 bases). Germline CDR1 and CDR2: SGHKS and YYEKEE (reference sequence). Trimming removed 0 bases at V and 7 bases at J, with 17 bases between. CDR3 size: 16 residues. CDR3 bases: TGTGCCAGCAGCTTGGCCGGAGGGACCGGGGGGAACACCATATATTTT. Amino acid sequence: CASSLAGGTGGNTIYF.

This clone was recorded only once. The V and J genes are TRBV5-4 and TRBJ2-7; TRBD1 is a possible D gene (6 bases). The CDR3 extends over 13 amino acids. V gave up 4 bases and J gave up 3 bases, with 11 bases separating them. Germline assignment: CDR1 SGHNT and CDR2 YYREEE (reference sequence). CDR3 residues: CASSGTQGYEQYF. The DNA for the CDR3 is TGTGCCAGCAGCGGGACACAGGGCTACGAGCAGTACTTC.